Each of the 10 T cell receptor beta chains below was sequenced from the same sample in a study of cytomegalovirus exposure and HLA in healthy donors. The PCR was carried out with 60 Vbeta primers and 13 Jbeta primers. Measured with immunoSEQ multiplex PCR; TCRdb has only the in-frame clones, and not every one. The repertoire has over 75,000 clones, approximately 9% of them found once; the top ten carry 5.1%. The sequencing input was PBMCs. The receptors here all came from a man aged 45 to 65 in good health and CMV-seropositive.

At least ten counts were recorded for this clone. The chain has TRBV25-1 and TRBJ1-2; TRBD1 agrees at 10 bases. V gave up 8 bases and J gave up 2 bases; unmatched junction bases: 5. Per germline, CDR1 MGHDK and CDR2 SYGVNS. The CDR3 loop spans 14 amino acids. CDR3 protein: CASADRGGNYGYTF. The CDR3 nucleotides read TGTGCCAGCGCGGACAGGGGGGGAAACTATGGCTACACCTTC.

In its sample, this clone was seen a few times. The CDR3: CASRSITRAGLPTYNEQFF. The CDR3 DNA follows: TGTGCAAGTCGCTCAATCACACGGGCGGGCCTCCCTACCTACAATGAGCAGTTCTTC. The chain combines TRBV12-2 with TRBJ2-1; the table assigns TRBD2, which was not confirmed against the DNA. TRBV12-2 is a pseudogene. The CDR3 covers 19 residues.

This clone has more than one count but fewer than ten. The chain carries TRBV18 and TRBJ1-1; D ambiguous. V was pared by 2 bases and J by 0 bases, with 7 bases between. The germline V gene has CDR1 KGHSH and CDR2 LQKENI. There are 14 residues in the CDR3. The CDR3 sequence: CASSPRVLNTEAFF. In DNA, the CDR3 is TGTGCCAGCTCACCAAGAGTCTTGAACACTGAAGCTTTCTTT.

V is TRBV10-3 and J is TRBJ2-7; 8 positions match TRBD2. Germline CDR1 and CDR2: ENHRY and SYGVKD. The V segment lost 11 bases and the J segment 4 bases; nucleotides outside the gene matches: 16. This CDR3 contains 15 residues. The CDR3 protein is CAVKPGLETRYEQYF. The CDR3 region has the DNA TGTGCCGTTAAGCCGGGACTAGAAACTAGGTACGAGCAGTACTTC.

V is TRBV13 and J is TRBJ2-5, with 10 nucleotides matching TRBD1. Germline loops: CDR1 PRHDT, CDR2 FYEKMQ (reference sequence). This CDR3 comprises 13 residues. J gave up 10 bases and V 4 bases, and 6 bases lay outside the gene matches. In DNA form, the CDR3 reads TGTGCCAGCAGCTCGCGGACAGGGGGGATCCAGTACTTC. This codes for CASSSRTGGIQYF.

This clone was seen only a few times. V is TRBV29-1 and J is TRBJ2-6; D ambiguous. V lost 4 bases and J lost 0, with 22 bases in between. The CDR3 length is 19 residues. The V gene's germline CDR1 is SQVTM and CDR2 ANQGSEA. The CDR3 sequence: CSVVIIGRQEASGANVLTF. The CDR3 region has the DNA TGCAGCGTTGTTATAATAGGTAGGCAGGAAGCCTCTGGGGCCAACGTCCTGACTTTC.

This sequence joins TRBV28 and TRBJ1-2, with D perhaps TRBD1 (5 bases). The germline V gene has CDR1 MDHEN and CDR2 SYDVKM. V lost 7 bases and J 7 bases, leaving 19 bases between the germline ends. The CDR3 consists of 14 residues. The DNA for the CDR3 is TGTGCCAGCACCCGGGGAGGGACCTTGGGTGGCTACACCTTC. Its translation is CASTRGGTLGGYTF.

In this sample, this clone turned up a few times. The J gene is TRBJ2-3, the V gene TRBV7-6; D gene unclear. Germline loops: CDR1 SGHVS, CDR2 FNYEAQ. Trimming took 1 base from V and 1 from J, leaving 18 bases between them. This CDR3 region has 18 residues. The CDR3 loop reads CASSLGTDNRFGTDTQYF. In DNA, the CDR3 is TGTGCCAGCAGCTTAGGTACTGACAATCGATTTGGCACAGATACGCAGTATTTT.

V is TRBV28 and J is TRBJ1-1; D is possibly TRBD1 (5 bases). The V and J ends lost 10 bases and 0 bases respectively, with 15 bases between them. Germline CDR1 reads MDHEN; CDR2 reads SYDVKM. This CDR3 has 14 residues. This CDR3 is CATVRPTVNTEAFF. DNA of the CDR3: TGTGCCACCGTCCGACCGACAGTGAACACTGAAGCTTTCTTT. The entire variable domain, with the rest obtained from reference TRBV28 and TRBJ1-1, is as follows: DVKVTQSSRYLVKRTGEKVFLECVQDMDHENMFWYRQDPGLGLRLIYFSYDVKMKEKGDIPEGYSVSREKKERFSLILESASTNQTSMYLCATVRPTVNTEAFFGQGTRLTVV.

The rearrangement links TRBV9 to TRBJ1-6; D unclear. CDR3 length: 14 residues. V shed 1 base and J shed 3 bases, with 5 bases lying between them. From germline, CDR1 is SGDLS and CDR2 YYNGEE. CDR3 loop: CASSVTGYNSPLHF. The CDR3 DNA reads as TGTGCCAGCAGCGTAACCGGCTATAATTCACCCCTCCACTTT.